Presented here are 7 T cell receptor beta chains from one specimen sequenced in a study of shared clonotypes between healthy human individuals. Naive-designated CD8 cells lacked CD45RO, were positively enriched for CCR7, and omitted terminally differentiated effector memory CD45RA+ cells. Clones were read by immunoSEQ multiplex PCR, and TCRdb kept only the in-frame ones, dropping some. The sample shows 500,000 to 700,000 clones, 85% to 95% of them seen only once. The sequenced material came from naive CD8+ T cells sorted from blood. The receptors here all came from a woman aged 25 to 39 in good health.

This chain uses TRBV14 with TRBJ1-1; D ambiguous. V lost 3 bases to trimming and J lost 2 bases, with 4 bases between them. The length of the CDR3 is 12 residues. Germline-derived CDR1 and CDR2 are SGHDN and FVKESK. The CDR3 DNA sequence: TGTGCCAGCAGCCATGGCAACACTGAAGCTTTCTTT. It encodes CASSHGNTEAFF. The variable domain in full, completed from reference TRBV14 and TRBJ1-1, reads EAGVTQFPSHSVIEKGQTVTLRCDPISGHDNLYWYRRVMGKEIKFLLHFVKESKQDESGMPNNRFLAERTGGTYSTLKVQPAELEDSGVYFCASSHGNTEAFFGQGTRLTVV.

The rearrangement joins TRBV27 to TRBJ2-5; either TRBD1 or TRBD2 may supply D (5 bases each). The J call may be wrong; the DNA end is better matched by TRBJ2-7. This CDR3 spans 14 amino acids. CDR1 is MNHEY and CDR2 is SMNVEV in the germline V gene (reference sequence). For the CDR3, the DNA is TGTGCCAGCAGCATTGAGGGACCAGGCTACGAGCAGTACTTC. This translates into CASSIEGPGYEQYF.

CDR3 sequence: CASSQPLLAGGSEQYF. The CDR3 nucleotides are TGTGCCAGCAGCCAACCCCTCCTAGCGGGAGGATCCGAGCAGTACTTC. The chain combines TRBV11-2 with TRBJ2-7, with 11 bases aligning to TRBD2. V lost 5 bases, J lost 6 bases, and 12 bases stayed unmatched. CDR1 and CDR2 from the germline V gene are SGHAT and FQNNGV. CDR3 length: 16 amino acids.

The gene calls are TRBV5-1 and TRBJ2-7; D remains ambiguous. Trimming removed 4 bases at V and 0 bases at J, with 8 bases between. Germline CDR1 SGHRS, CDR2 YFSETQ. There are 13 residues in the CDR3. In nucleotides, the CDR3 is TGCGCCAGCAGCGACGTTTTCTCCTACGAGCAGTACTTC. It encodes CASSDVFSYEQYF.

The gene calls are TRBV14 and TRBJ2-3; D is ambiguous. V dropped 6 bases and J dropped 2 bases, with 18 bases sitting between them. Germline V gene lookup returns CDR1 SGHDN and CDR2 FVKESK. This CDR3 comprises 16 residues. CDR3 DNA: TGTGCCAGCAGTAGGTTCGAGACTGGAATCACAGATACGCAGTATTTT. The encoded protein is CASSRFETGITDTQYF.

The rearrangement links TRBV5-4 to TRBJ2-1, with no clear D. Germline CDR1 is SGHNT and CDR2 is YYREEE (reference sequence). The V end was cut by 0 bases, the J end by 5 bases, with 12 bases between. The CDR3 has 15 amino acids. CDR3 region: CASSLGLGSHNEQFF. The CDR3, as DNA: TGTGCCAGCAGCTTGGGACTGGGTTCCCACAATGAGCAGTTCTTC.

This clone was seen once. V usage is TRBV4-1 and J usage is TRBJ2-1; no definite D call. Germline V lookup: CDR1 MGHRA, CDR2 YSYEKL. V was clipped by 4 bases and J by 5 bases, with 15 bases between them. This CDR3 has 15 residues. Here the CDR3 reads CASSRRIGQDNEQFF. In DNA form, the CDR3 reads TGCGCCAGCAGCCGAAGAATAGGCCAGGACAATGAGCAGTTCTTC.